This T cell receptor beta chain was recorded in a study of Graves' ophthalmopathy and Graves' hyperthyroidism. RNA served as the template for amplifying TCR beta CDR3 regions. After a first-round RT-PCR with HTBI primers, a second-round multiplex PCR was run. TCRdb reanalysed the multiplex PCR reads using MiXCR and keeps one entry per CDR3 protein. The sample lists roughly 380,000 distinct CDR3 sequences, 15% occurring once. Findings and limits, study-wide: The model predicted progression of ophthalmopathy with a sensitivity of about 68%, and its specificity was under 75%. Using a 13-signature model, the authors split ophthalmopathy from stable hyperthyroidism, with roughly 90% sensitivity and approximately 81% specificity.

Ophthalmopathy absent within 18 months of follow-up marked hyperthyroidism as stable. Serum thyroxine and TRAb, along with clinical symptoms, thyroid ultrasound and orbital computed tomography, were what diagnosis relied on. This clonotype was recorded many times. The antigen is not known. Germline lookup yields CDR1 SQVTM and CDR2 ANQGSEA. CDR3 size: 14 residues. Deletions cut 2 bases from V and 5 bases from J, with 16 bases between. The clonotype was recovered from a woman under 30 with stable Graves' hyperthyroidism. The material sequenced was peripheral blood. V and J are TRBV29-1 and TRBJ2-7; D remains unclear. CDR3 sequence: CSVESTTPFNEQYF. The CDR3 nucleotides read TGCAGCGTTGAATCAACCACCCCCTTTAACGAGCAGTACTTC.